The 3 T cell receptor beta chains given below trace back to one sample, sequenced in a study of glioma-infiltrating T cells after dendritic cell vaccination. Here immunoSEQ multiplex PCR was the method, and the copy in TCRdb shows in-frame clones only, minus some. The data contain fewer than 85,000 clones, about 86% of them singletons. Sample: blood, taken before dendritic cell vaccination. All receptors come from a human donor with glioblastoma.

The chain combines TRBV19 with TRBJ2-7; 11 bases agree with TRBD1. The CDR3 totals 15 residues. The junction had 9 bases not matched to a gene; V was cut back by 8 bases and J by 3 bases. CDR1 LNHDA and CDR2 SQIVND come from the germline V gene (reference sequence). CDR3 DNA: TGTGCCAGTGGATTTTCTGGGACAGGGGGCTACGAGCAGTACTTC. Its translation is CASGFSGTGGYEQYF.

The genes are TRBV5-1 and TRBJ2-5, with 13 bases that match TRBD2. The DNA matches TRBJ2-7 better at its end, which makes the J call doubtful. There are 16 residues in the CDR3. Germline V gene lookup returns CDR1 SGHRS and CDR2 YFSETQ. In DNA, the CDR3 is TGCGCCAGCAGCCGCGGGCGGACTAGCGGGGGATACGAGCAGTACTTC. Its protein product is CASSRGRTSGGYEQYF.

The chain couples TRBV25-1 to TRBJ2-2, with no clear D. The germline V gene encodes CDR1 MGHDK and CDR2 SYGVNS. Trimming pared 1 base from V and 4 bases from J, leaving 4 bases between. The length of the CDR3 is 13 residues. The chain's CDR3 is CASSEFGTGELFF. As DNA, the CDR3 is TGTGCCAGCAGTGAATTCGGCACCGGGGAGCTGTTTTTT.